What follows are 26 T cell receptor beta chains derived from one specimen sequenced in a study of CD8+ T cells in alopecia areata. Extracted from the samples, RNA was reverse transcribed into cDNA to serve as the sequencing template. Sequencing used immunoSEQ multiplex PCR; TCRdb keeps in-frame clones, though not all of them. The repertoire has some 240,000 clones, about 53% of them found once; the top ten carry under 0.5%. The sample here was CD4+ T cells sorted from blood, taken at week 0. The source is a human donor with alopecia areata.

V and J are TRBV19 and TRBJ2-7; a weak D match, TRBD2 (5 bases). V dropped 8 bases and J dropped 2 bases, with 16 bases sitting between them. Germline assignment: CDR1 LNHDA and CDR2 SQIVND (reference sequence). The CDR3 runs to 14 residues. CDR3 sequence: CASPRTGSTYEQYF. DNA for the CDR3: TGTGCCAGTCCCAGGACGGGGTCAACCTACGAGCAGTACTTC.

The J gene is TRBJ1-5, the V gene TRBV4-1; no reliable D call. CDR3 length: 18 residues. From germline, CDR1 is MGHRA and CDR2 YSYEKL. Trimming cost V 2 bases and J 3 bases, with 20 bases left between them. Here the CDR3 DNA reads TGCGCCAGCAGCCAATTCGATAGCGGGCAGATAACCAATCAGCCCCAGCATTTT. Translated: CASSQFDSGQITNQPQHF.

This clone has only a few counts. V gene TRBV5-1 combines with J gene TRBJ2-2; no clear D. CDR1 SGHRS and CDR2 YFSETQ come from the germline V gene. The CDR3 totals 13 residues. Trimming took 3 bases from V and 7 from J, leaving 10 bases between them. CDR3 region: CASSYVKLGELFF. As DNA, the CDR3 is TGCGCCAGCAGCTACGTCAAGCTCGGGGAGCTGTTTTTT.

The genes are TRBV10-2 and TRBJ2-7, with 9 positions matching TRBD2. Germline V lookup: CDR1 WSHSY, CDR2 SAAADI. The CDR3 is made up of 14 amino acids. V lost 2 bases, J lost 2 bases, and 1 base stayed unmatched. The CDR3 bases are TGCGCCAGCAGTGAGATAGCGGGAGCCTACGAGCAGTACTTC. As protein: CASSEIAGAYEQYF.

This sequence joins TRBV30 and TRBJ1-2; D is unclear. Per the germline V gene, CDR1 is GTSNPN and CDR2 is SVGIG (reference sequence). The ends were cut back, 3 bases at V and 0 bases at J, with 8 bases in the middle. This CDR3 is built from 13 residues. The CDR3 spells CAWSYRANYGYTF. CDR3 DNA: TGTGCCTGGAGCTACCGCGCTAACTATGGCTACACCTTC.

This rearrangement joins TRBV30 to TRBJ2-1, with TRBD2 identical over 12 bases. The V gene end was trimmed by 2 bases and the J gene end by 5 bases; junction bases not matched to a gene: 4. The CDR3 has 15 amino acids. The V gene's germline CDR1 is GTSNPN and CDR2 SVGIG (reference sequence). The CDR3 is CAWSPTSGSNNEQFF. The CDR3 bases are TGTGCCTGGAGTCCGACTAGCGGGAGTAACAATGAGCAGTTCTTC.

V and J are TRBV25-1 and TRBJ2-7; 11 bases are shared with TRBD1. J was trimmed by 0 bases and V by 2 bases; bases with no gene match: 3. From germline, CDR1 is MGHDK and CDR2 SYGVNS. There are 16 residues in the CDR3. The CDR3 loop reads CASSEEGQGGSYEQYF. In DNA, the CDR3 is TGTGCCAGCAGTGAAGAGGGACAGGGGGGCTCCTACGAGCAGTACTTC.

This clone was observed a few times. This rearrangement joins TRBV5-4 to TRBJ2-3, with a tentative D call TRBD2 (5 bases). The germline gives CDR1 SGHNT, CDR2 YYREEE (reference sequence). The V end lost 4 bases, the J end lost 1 base, and 16 bases lay between the germline ends. The CDR3 consists of 16 residues. CDR3: CASSQSKEVGTDTQYF. In DNA form, the CDR3 reads TGTGCCAGCAGCCAGTCGAAGGAGGTCGGCACAGATACGCAGTATTTT.

The rearrangement joins TRBV9 to TRBJ2-6, with TRBD2 as a possible D gene (6 bases). The CDR3 consists of 15 residues. Germline V gene data show CDR1 as SGDLS and CDR2 as YYNGEE. The V gene lost 6 bases and the J gene lost 3 bases, with 13 bases spanning the gap. CDR3 in DNA: TGTGCCAGCACGGGGGTGGGATATGGGGCCAACGTCCTGACTTTC. It codes for CASTGVGYGANVLTF.

V gene TRBV7-3 combines with J gene TRBJ2-5, with 9 bases aligning to TRBD2. The CDR3 runs 16 residues. Germline CDR1 and CDR2: SGHTA and FQGTGA. After removal of 1 base from V and 5 bases from J, the junction contained 8 bases not matched to a gene. CDR3 nucleotides: TGTGCCAGCAGCTTAAATTCAGCGGGAGGTGGGGAGACCCAGTACTTC. Amino acids: CASSLNSAGGGETQYF. Full variable domain (outside the CDR3, taken from reference TRBV7-3 and TRBJ2-5): GAGVSQTPSNKVTEKGKYVELRCDPISGHTALYWYRQSLGQGPEFLIYFQGTGAADDSGLPNDRFFAVRPEGSVSTLKIQRTERGDSAVYLCASSLNSAGGGETQYFGPGTRLLVL.

V and J are TRBV6-5 and TRBJ1-1; D remains ambiguous. The germline CDR1 and CDR2 sequences are MNHEY and SVGAGI. V gave up 7 bases and J gave up 5 bases, with 14 bases separating them. The CDR3 has 13 amino acids. DNA of the CDR3: TGTGCCAGCATACCAAGAGTGGGAACTGAAGCTTTCTTT. The encoded protein is CASIPRVGTEAFF.

This chain connects TRBV5-1 to TRBJ1-1; D unresolved. This CDR3 is 13 amino acids long. The V gene's germline CDR1 is SGHRS and CDR2 YFSETQ. The V end lost 8 bases, the J end lost 1 base, and 12 bases lay between the germline ends. The CDR3 DNA sequence: TGCGCCAGTGCGGACGGATGGAACACTGAAGCTTTCTTT. Translated, it gives CASADGWNTEAFF.

J is TRBJ2-1 and V is TRBV29-1, with D unresolved. The germline gives CDR1 SQVTM, CDR2 ANQGSEA. With 7 bases removed from V and 4 bases from J, the gap between germline ends came to 5 bases. The CDR3 extends over 10 amino acids. The CDR3 protein is CSAGYNEQFF. DNA of the CDR3: TGCAGCGCTGGATACAATGAGCAGTTCTTC.

This chain connects TRBV5-4 to TRBJ1-6; D ambiguous. Per germline, CDR1 SGHNT and CDR2 YYREEE (reference sequence). The CDR3 sequence is 12 residues long. Trimming took off 0 bases at V and 7 bases at J, with 2 bases between the two ends. The CDR3 is CASSLANSPLHF. The DNA of the CDR3 is TGTGCCAGCAGCTTGGCAAATTCACCCCTCCACTTT.

The gene calls are TRBV5-1 and TRBJ1-1; no clear D. CDR1 is SGHRS and CDR2 is YFSETQ in the germline V gene. V was pared by 3 bases and J by 3 bases, with 3 bases between. This CDR3 is 11 amino acids long. The CDR3 nucleotides read TGCGCCAGCAGCTCGGACACTGAAGCTTTCTTT. It codes for CASSSDTEAFF.

In regard to this clone: Here the CDR3 omits its conserved ending phenylalanine or tryptophan, so a read error is the likely source. The rearrangement uses TRBV15 and TRBJ1-2; 8 nucleotides line up with TRBD1. The CDR3 is 14 amino acids. CDR1 LNHNV and CDR2 YYDKDF come from the germline V gene (reference sequence). After removal of 5 bases from V and 8 bases from J, the junction contained 10 bases not matched to a gene. In nucleotides, the CDR3 is TGTGCCACCAGCCATGGACAGGGAACAATCGGCTACACCCTC. Its protein product is CATSHGQGTIGYTL.

The chain uses TRBV7-8 and TRBJ2-7, with a weak D call TRBD1 (6 bases). Germline CDR1 is SGHVS and CDR2 is FQNEAQ. This CDR3 region has 13 residues. Trimming pared 2 bases from V and 4 bases from J, leaving 9 bases between. The chain's CDR3 is CASSLTGFYEQYF. CDR3 coding DNA: TGTGCCAGCAGCTTAACAGGGTTTTACGAGCAGTACTTC.

This sequence joins TRBV29-1 and TRBJ1-1; no definite D call. Germline V gene sequence: CDR1 SQVTM, CDR2 ANQGSEA. The CDR3 is 11 residues long. CDR3 nucleotide sequence: TGCTTTGCGGCTATGAACACTGAAGCTTTCTTT. Translated, it gives CFAAMNTEAFF.

The chain couples TRBV7-2 to TRBJ1-6; maybe TRBD1 (6 bases). Germline CDR1 SGHTA, CDR2 FQGNSA. Trimming removed 2 bases from V and 7 bases from J, with 12 bases in between. The CDR3 runs 15 residues. In DNA, the CDR3 is TGTGCCAGCAGCTTAATGGGGGGGCGGAATTCACCCCTCCACTTT. This translates into CASSLMGGRNSPLHF.

This clone was seen more than once but under ten times. V usage is TRBV29-1 and J usage is TRBJ2-1; the D gene is possibly TRBD2 (6 bases). V lost 4 bases and J lost 5, with 12 bases in between. Germline CDR1 SQVTM, CDR2 ANQGSEA. The CDR3 totals 13 residues. Here the CDR3 DNA reads TGCAGCGTTGTGGAGGGGTGGAACAATGAGCAGTTCTTC. Translation gives CSVVEGWNNEQFF.

This clone was observed a single time. V and J are TRBV29-1 and TRBJ1-2; D unclear. Germline V CDR1 and CDR2: SQVTM, ANQGSEA. CDR3 length equals 11 residues. V lost 4 bases and J lost 3, with 6 bases in between. CDR3 DNA: TGCAGCGTTGGGGAGGACTATGGCTACACCTTC. This encodes CSVGEDYGYTF.

J is TRBJ1-2 and V is TRBV12-5; TRBD1 matches at 9 bases. Germline V gene data show CDR1 as LGHNT and CDR2 as FRNRAP. V shed 8 bases and J 4 bases; nucleotides not matched to a gene: 5. The CDR3 sequence is 13 residues long. The CDR3 region has the DNA TGTGCTAGTTCGTCGGACAGGGGCTATGGCTACACCTTC. Protein: CASSSDRGYGYTF.

The gene calls are TRBV29-1 and TRBJ1-2, with D unclear. The CDR3 sequence is 11 residues long. Germline V gene data show CDR1 as SQVTM and CDR2 as ANQGSEA. The V and J ends lost 5 bases and 2 bases respectively, with 6 bases between them. The CDR3 DNA follows: TGCAGCGTTAATGAGAACTATGGCTACACCTTC. Residues: CSVNENYGYTF.

The rearrangement joins TRBV4-1 to TRBJ2-7; TRBD1 matches 7 bases. Germline assignment: CDR1 MGHRA and CDR2 YSYEKL. The CDR3 covers 15 residues. J lost 1 base, V lost 4 bases, and 7 bases had no gene match. The CDR3, as DNA: TGCGCCAGCAGCCCGGGGACAGTGGATTCCTACGAGCAGTACTTC. Encoded protein: CASSPGTVDSYEQYF.

V usage is TRBV30 and J usage is TRBJ2-5; 7 bases agree with TRBD2. The V gene's germline CDR1 is GTSNPN and CDR2 SVGIG (reference sequence). V was pared by 4 bases and J by 7 bases, with 9 bases of the junction left unmatched. This CDR3 comprises 13 residues. The CDR3 is CAWNSGGGRTQYF. CDR3 nucleotide sequence: TGTGCCTGGAATTCCGGCGGGGGAAGGACCCAGTACTTC. Using reference TRBV30 and TRBJ2-5 for the parts outside the CDR3, the full variable domain is SQTIHQWPATLVQPVGSPLSLECTVEGTSNPNLYWYRQAAGRGLQLLFYSVGIGQISSEVPQNLSASRPQDRQFILSSKKLLLSDSGFYLCAWNSGGGRTQYFGPGTRLLVL.

The V gene is TRBV15, the J gene TRBJ2-7; 8 positions agree with TRBD1. V was clipped by 1 base and J by 6 bases; unmatched bases: 11. The length of the CDR3 is 16 residues. Looked up from germline, CDR1 is LNHNV and CDR2 is YYDKDF (reference sequence). DNA for the CDR3: TGTGCCACCAGCAGAGCCCCGGGCAGGGGGCGCCTCGAGCAGTACTTC. This sequence encodes CATSRAPGRGRLEQYF.